The 5 T cell receptor beta chains in this list originate from one sample, sequenced in a study of blood T cell repertoires in COVID-19. Repertoires were generated with immunoSEQ multiplex PCR, while TCRdb's copy carries only in-frame clones and drops some. The sample carries over 250,000 clones, about 90% recorded once. Sequencing input: PBMCs or T cells enriched from blood (not recorded which). The receptor set was obtained from a woman in her fifties or sixties who had recovered from COVID-19.

This chain uses TRBV18 with TRBJ2-5; possibly TRBD1 for D (5 bases). The germline V gene has CDR1 KGHSH and CDR2 LQKENI. This CDR3 has 14 residues. Between the trimmed V and J ends, which lost 3 bases and 3 bases, there was a span of 11 bases. The CDR3 loop reads CASSPSRREETQYF. The CDR3 bases are TGTGCCAGCTCACCTAGCCGCAGGGAAGAGACCCAGTACTTC.

The V call is TRBV3-1 (or the pseudogene TRBV3-2), the J call TRBJ1-5, with D maybe TRBD1 (5 bases). V was cut by 4 bases and J by 3 bases, with 13 bases left in between. The germline CDR1 and CDR2 sequences are LGHDT and YNNKEL (reference sequence). CDR3 size: 15 residues. CDR3 protein: CASSPQGAPNQPQHF. The CDR3 nucleotides read TGTGCCAGCAGCCCCCAGGGTGCCCCCAATCAGCCCCAGCATTTT.

Notes on this clone: Additional DNA sequences in this sample encode the identical CDR3. The V call is TRBV7-9, the J call TRBJ1-1; 7 nucleotides agree with TRBD1. Trimming cost V 1 base and J 5 bases; bases outside gene matches: 4. From germline, CDR1 is SEHNR and CDR2 FQNEAQ (reference sequence). CDR3 length: 14 amino acids. The CDR3 region is CASSLEGGGTEAFF. DNA of the CDR3: TGTGCCAGCAGCTTAGAAGGGGGCGGGACTGAAGCTTTCTTT. Looking up the rest from reference TRBV7-9 and TRBJ1-1 gives the full variable domain: DTGVSQNPRHKITKRGQNVTFRCDPISEHNRLYWYRQTLGQGPEFLTYFQNEAQLEKSRLLSDRFSAERPKGSFSTLEIQRTEQGDSAMYLCASSLEGGGTEAFFGQGTRLTVV.

This clone was counted once. The gene calls are TRBV18 and TRBJ1-2; 9 bases are a match to TRBD1. The CDR3 consists of 15 residues. J gave up 0 bases and V 3 bases, and 2 bases lay outside the gene matches. Germline CDR1 KGHSH, CDR2 LQKENI. The CDR3 is CASSPTGGANYGYTF. The CDR3 region has the DNA TGTGCCAGCTCACCTACAGGGGGCGCTAACTATGGCTACACCTTC.

V gene TRBV29-1 combines with J gene TRBJ2-7, with 10 nucleotides matching TRBD2. Germline V gene lookup returns CDR1 SQVTM and CDR2 ANQGSEA. CDR3 length: 14 residues. With V trimmed by 1 base and J by 0 bases, 0 bases remained unmatched. CDR3 coding DNA: TGCAGCGTTGAAGCTAGCGGGAGCTCCTACGAGCAGTACTTC. It specifies CSVEASGSSYEQYF.